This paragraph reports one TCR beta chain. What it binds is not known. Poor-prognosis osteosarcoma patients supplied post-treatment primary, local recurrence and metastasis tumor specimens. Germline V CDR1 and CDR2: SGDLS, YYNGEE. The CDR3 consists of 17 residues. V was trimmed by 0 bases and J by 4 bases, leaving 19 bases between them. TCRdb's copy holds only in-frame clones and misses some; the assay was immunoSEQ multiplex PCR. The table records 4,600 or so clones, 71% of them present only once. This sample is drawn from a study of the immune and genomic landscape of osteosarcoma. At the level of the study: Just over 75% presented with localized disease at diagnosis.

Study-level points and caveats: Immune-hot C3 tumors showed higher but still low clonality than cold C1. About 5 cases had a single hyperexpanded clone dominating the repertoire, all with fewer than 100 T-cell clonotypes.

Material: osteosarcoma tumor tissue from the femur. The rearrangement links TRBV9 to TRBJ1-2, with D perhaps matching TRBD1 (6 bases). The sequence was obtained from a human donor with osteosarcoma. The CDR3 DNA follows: TGTGCCAGCAGCGTAGGGGTAGGGGGACTGCGGTCCTATGGCTACACCTTC. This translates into CASSVGVGGLRSYGYTF.